This T cell receptor beta chain was sequenced in a study of cytomegalovirus exposure and HLA in healthy donors. The CDR3 contains 15 residues. Germline V gene data show CDR1 as SGHRS and CDR2 as YFSETQ. The V gene lost 1 base and the J gene lost 0 bases, with 8 bases spanning the gap. General study results and limits: DRB1 showed the most TCR associations and HLA-C the fewest in a later analysis, as rates varied by HLA locus. Earlier findings revealed that most TCR beta V segments proved productive either about 90% or about 30% of the time.

13 Jbeta primers and 60 Vbeta primers were used for the PCR. Clones were sequenced by immunoSEQ multiplex PCR, and TCRdb holds only the in-frame ones, with some missing. The sample yields around 120,000 clones, around 81% seen once. On this clone: Its antigen is still unknown.

The sequence was collected from a man between 18 and 35 years old in good health and CMV-seronegative. The rearrangement links TRBV5-1 to TRBJ2-1, with TRBD1 as a possible D gene (5 bases). Sequenced input: PBMCs. The CDR3 is CASSLRQSSYNEQFF. Here the CDR3 DNA reads TGCGCCAGCAGCTTGAGACAGAGCTCCTACAATGAGCAGTTCTTC. The full variable domain, its missing parts supplied by reference TRBV5-1 and TRBJ2-1, is KAGVTQTPRYLIKTRGQQVTLSCSPISGHRSVSWYQQTPGQGLQFLFEYFSETQRNKGNFPGRFSGRQFSNSRSEMNVSTLELGDSALYLCASSLRQSSYNEQFFGPGTRLTVL.